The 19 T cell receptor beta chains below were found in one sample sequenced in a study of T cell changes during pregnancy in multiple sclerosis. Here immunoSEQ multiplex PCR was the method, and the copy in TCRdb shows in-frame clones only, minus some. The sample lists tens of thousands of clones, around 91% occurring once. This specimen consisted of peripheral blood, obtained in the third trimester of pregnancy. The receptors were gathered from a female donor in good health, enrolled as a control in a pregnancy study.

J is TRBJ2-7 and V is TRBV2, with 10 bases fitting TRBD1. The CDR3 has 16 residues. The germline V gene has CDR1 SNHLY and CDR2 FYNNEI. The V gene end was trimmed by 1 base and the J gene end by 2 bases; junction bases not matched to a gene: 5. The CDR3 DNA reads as TGTGCCAGCAGTGAAGGGGCCGGGACAGGGGCCTACGAGCAGTACTTC. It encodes CASSEGAGTGAYEQYF.

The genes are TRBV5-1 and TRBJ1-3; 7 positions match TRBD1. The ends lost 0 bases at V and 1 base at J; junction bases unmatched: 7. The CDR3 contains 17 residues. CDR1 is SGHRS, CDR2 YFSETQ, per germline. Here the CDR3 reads CASSLVGQFSSGNTIYF. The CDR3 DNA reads TGCGCCAGCAGCTTGGTGGGACAGTTCTCTTCTGGAAACACCATATATTTT.

Here the CDR3 reads CASSYRGLRFGANVLTF. CDR3 DNA: TGTGCCAGCAGTTACAGGGGTCTTAGATTTGGGGCCAACGTCCTGACTTTC. This chain uses TRBV28 with TRBJ2-6, with 7 bases fitting TRBD1. Germline V CDR1 and CDR2: MDHEN, SYDVKM. V trimming: 4 bases; J trimming: 3 bases; junction bases outside the gene matches: 9. This CDR3 comprises 17 residues.

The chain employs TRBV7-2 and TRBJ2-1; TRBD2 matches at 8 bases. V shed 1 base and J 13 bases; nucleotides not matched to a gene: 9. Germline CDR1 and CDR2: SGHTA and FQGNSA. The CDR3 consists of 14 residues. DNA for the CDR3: TGTGCCAGCAGCTTAGTTGATAGCGGGACCTTCCAGTTCTTC. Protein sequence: CASSLVDSGTFQFF.

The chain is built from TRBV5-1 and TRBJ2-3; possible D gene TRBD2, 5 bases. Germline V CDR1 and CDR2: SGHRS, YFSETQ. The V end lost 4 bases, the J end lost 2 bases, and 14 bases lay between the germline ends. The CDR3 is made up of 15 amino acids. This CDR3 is CASSVVAADTDTQYF. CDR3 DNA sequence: TGCGCCAGCAGCGTTGTAGCAGCGGACACAGATACGCAGTATTTT.

CDR3 loop: CASSPGTSGDPFGETQYF. DNA of the CDR3: TGTGCCAGCAGCCCGGGGACTAGCGGGGACCCGTTTGGGGAGACCCAGTACTTC. The chain is built from TRBV7-8 and TRBJ2-5, with 13 bases aligning to TRBD2. J gave up 5 bases and V 5 bases, and 14 bases lay outside the gene matches. The CDR3 has 18 amino acids. CDR1 is SGHVS and CDR2 is FQNEAQ in the germline V gene. Variable domain in full (rest from reference TRBV7-8 and TRBJ2-5): GAGVSQSPRYKVAKRGQDVALRCDPISGHVSLFWYQQALGQGPEFLTYFQNEAQLDKSGLPSDRFFAERPEGSVSTLKIQRTQQEDSAVYLCASSPGTSGDPFGETQYFGPGTRLLVL.

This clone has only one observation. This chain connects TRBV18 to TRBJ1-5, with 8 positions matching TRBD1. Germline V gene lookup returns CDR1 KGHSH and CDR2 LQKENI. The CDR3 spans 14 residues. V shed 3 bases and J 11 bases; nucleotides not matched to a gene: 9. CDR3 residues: CASSPGTGSLAQHF. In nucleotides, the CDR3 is TGTGCCAGCTCACCTGGGACAGGATCTTTGGCCCAGCATTTT.

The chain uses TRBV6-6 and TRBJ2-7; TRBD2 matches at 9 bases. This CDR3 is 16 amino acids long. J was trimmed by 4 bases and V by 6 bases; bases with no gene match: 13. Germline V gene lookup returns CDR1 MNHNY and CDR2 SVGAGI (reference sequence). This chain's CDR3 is CASREGGAGGLYEQYF. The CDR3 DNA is TGTGCCAGCAGAGAGGGGGGAGCGGGAGGTCTATACGAGCAGTACTTC.

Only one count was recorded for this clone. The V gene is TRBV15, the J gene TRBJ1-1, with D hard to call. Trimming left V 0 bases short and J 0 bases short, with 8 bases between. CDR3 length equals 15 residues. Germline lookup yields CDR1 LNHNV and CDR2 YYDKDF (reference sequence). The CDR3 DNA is TGTGCCACCAGCAGAGATGGCGGATTGAACACTGAAGCTTTCTTT. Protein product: CATSRDGGLNTEAFF.

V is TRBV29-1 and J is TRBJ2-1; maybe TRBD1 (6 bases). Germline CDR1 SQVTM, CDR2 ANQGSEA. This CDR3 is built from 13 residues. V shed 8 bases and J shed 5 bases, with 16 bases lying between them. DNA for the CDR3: TGCAGCATCGGACGCCCAGGGGACAATGAGCAGTTCTTC. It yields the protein CSIGRPGDNEQFF.

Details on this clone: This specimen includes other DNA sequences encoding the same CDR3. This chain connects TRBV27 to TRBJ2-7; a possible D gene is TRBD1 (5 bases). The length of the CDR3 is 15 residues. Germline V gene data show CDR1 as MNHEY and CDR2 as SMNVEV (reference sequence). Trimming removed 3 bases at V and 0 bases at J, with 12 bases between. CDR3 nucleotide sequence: TGTGCCAGCAGTTTGGGGCAGGCGAGCTCCTACGAGCAGTACTTC. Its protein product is CASSLGQASSYEQYF.

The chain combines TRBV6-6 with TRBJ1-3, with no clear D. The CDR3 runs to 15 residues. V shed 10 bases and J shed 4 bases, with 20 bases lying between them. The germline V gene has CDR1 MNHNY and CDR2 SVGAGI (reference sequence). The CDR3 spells CATSPRGSRGNTIYF. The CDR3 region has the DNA TGTGCCACCTCCCCGCGGGGATCCCGAGGAAACACCATATATTTT.

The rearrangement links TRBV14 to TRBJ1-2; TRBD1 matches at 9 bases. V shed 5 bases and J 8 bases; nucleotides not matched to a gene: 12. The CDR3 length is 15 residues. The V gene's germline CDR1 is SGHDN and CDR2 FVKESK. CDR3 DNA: TGTGCCAGCAGCAACACAGGGGGCGGCTATGGAGGCTACACCTTC. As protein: CASSNTGGGYGGYTF.

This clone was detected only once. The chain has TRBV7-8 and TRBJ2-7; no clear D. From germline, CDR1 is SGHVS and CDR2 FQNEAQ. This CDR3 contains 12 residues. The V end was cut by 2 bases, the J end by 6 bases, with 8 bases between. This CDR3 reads CASSLLVAEQYF. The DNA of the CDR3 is TGTGCCAGCAGCTTACTGGTAGCCGAGCAGTACTTC. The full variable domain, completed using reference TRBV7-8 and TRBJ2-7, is GAGVSQSPRYKVAKRGQDVALRCDPISGHVSLFWYQQALGQGPEFLTYFQNEAQLDKSGLPSDRFFAERPEGSVSTLKIQRTQQEDSAVYLCASSLLVAEQYFGPGTRLTVT.

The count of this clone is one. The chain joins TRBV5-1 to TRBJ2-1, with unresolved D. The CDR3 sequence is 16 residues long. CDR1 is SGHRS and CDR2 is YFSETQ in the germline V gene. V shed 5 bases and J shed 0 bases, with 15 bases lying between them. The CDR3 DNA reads TGCGCCAGCAGTCCCGCAGAGGTCCGCTCCTACAATGAGCAGTTCTTC. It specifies CASSPAEVRSYNEQFF.

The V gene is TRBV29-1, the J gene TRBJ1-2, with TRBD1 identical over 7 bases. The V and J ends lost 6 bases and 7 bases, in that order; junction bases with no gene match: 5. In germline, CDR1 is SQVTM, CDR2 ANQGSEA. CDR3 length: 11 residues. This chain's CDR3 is CSVKDRRGYTF. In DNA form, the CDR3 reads TGCAGCGTAAAGGACAGGCGTGGCTACACCTTC.

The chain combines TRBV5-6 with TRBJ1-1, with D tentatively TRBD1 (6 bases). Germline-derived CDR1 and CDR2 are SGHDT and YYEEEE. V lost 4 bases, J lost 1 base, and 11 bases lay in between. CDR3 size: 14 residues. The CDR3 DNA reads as TGTGCCAGCAGCCCGGAACAGGGGAACACTGAAGCTTTCTTT. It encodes CASSPEQGNTEAFF.

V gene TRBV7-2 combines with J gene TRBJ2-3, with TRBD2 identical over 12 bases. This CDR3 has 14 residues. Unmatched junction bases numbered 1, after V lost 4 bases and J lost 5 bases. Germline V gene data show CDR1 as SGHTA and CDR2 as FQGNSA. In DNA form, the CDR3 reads TGTGCCAGCAGCTGGGGACTAGCGGGAGATACGCAGTATTTT. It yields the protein CASSWGLAGDTQYF.

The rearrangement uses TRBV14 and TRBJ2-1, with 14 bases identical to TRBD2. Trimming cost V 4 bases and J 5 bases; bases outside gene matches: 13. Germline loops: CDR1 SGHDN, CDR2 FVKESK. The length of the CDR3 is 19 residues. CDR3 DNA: TGTGCCAGCAGCCTTCGTGTGGGACTAGCGGGAGCTTCCCACAATGAGCAGTTCTTC. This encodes CASSLRVGLAGASHNEQFF.